One sample yielded the 14 T cell receptor beta chains listed below, sequenced in a study of radiation and T cells in renal cell carcinoma. Produced via immunoSEQ multiplex PCR; TCRdb's table is partial and in-frame only. The data show tens of thousands of clones, 80% to 90% seen once. Time point of the sample: blood 2 weeks post-SBRT. Treatment: 15 Gy SBRT to primary tumor, nephrectomy 4 weeks later. Material: blood, obtained from a patient whose treatment included radiotherapy and nephrectomy. All receptors come from a woman aged 45-65 years with renal cell carcinoma.

The chain couples TRBV4-1 to TRBJ2-7; D possibly corresponds to TRBD2 (6 bases). The CDR3 covers 13 residues. V was pared by 1 base and J by 6 bases, with 10 bases between. In germline, CDR1 is MGHRA, CDR2 YSYEKL. DNA of the CDR3: TGCGCCAGCAGCCAAGTTTACGGGGGCGAGCAGTACTTC. It codes for CASSQVYGGEQYF.

The V gene is TRBV7-9, the J gene TRBJ2-5; D gene unclear. The CDR3 has 15 residues. V lost 1 base to trimming and J lost 4 bases, with 13 bases between them. CDR1 is SEHNR, CDR2 FQNEAQ, per germline (reference sequence). CDR3 amino acids: CASSLVEWYLETQYF. CDR3 in DNA: TGTGCCAGCAGCTTAGTGGAATGGTATCTAGAGACCCAGTACTTC.

The CDR3 here is CASSGRARQSSYEQYF. In nucleotides, the CDR3 is TGTGCCAGTAGTGGCCGGGCCCGCCAAAGCTCCTACGAGCAGTACTTC. The V call is TRBV19, the J call TRBJ2-7; D is undetermined. The CDR3 covers 16 residues. Per the germline V gene, CDR1 is LNHDA and CDR2 is SQIVND (reference sequence). Trimming removed 5 bases from V and 0 bases from J, with 17 bases in between.

The chain joins TRBV7-2 to TRBJ2-7; the match to TRBD2 covers 10 bases. There are 14 residues in the CDR3. V shed 4 bases, J shed 3 bases, and the junction held 3 bases outside the gene matches. Germline CDR1 is SGHTA and CDR2 is FQGNSA. The CDR3 bases are TGTGCCAGCAGCTGGACTAGCGGACGCTACGAGCAGTACTTC. This sequence encodes CASSWTSGRYEQYF.

The rearrangement uses TRBV4-1 and TRBJ2-2; no clear D gene. The CDR3 loop spans 17 amino acids. V gave up 0 bases and J gave up 3 bases, with 14 bases separating them. Germline V gene lookup returns CDR1 MGHRA and CDR2 YSYEKL. Here the CDR3 reads CASSQDATFTHTGELFF. DNA for the CDR3: TGCGCCAGCAGCCAAGATGCGACCTTCACCCACACCGGGGAGCTGTTTTTT.

The chain joins TRBV14 to TRBJ2-5, with D tentatively TRBD2 (5 bases). Germline CDR1 reads SGHDN; CDR2 reads FVKESK. This CDR3 region has 12 residues. The germline V and J ends were trimmed by 4 bases and 5 bases, with 8 bases remaining between them. The CDR3 DNA sequence: TGTGCCAGCAGCCGAGGGTGGGAGACCCAGTACTTC. Encoded protein: CASSRGWETQYF.

The chain employs TRBV14 and TRBJ2-3, with D perhaps TRBD2 (6 bases). The germline V gene encodes CDR1 SGHDN and CDR2 FVKESK. Trimming removed 0 bases from V and 1 base from J, with 11 bases in between. There are 16 residues in the CDR3. The CDR3: CASSQERGTRTDTQYF. In nucleotides, the CDR3 is TGTGCCAGCAGCCAAGAACGGGGGACCCGCACAGATACGCAGTATTTT.

This clone was seen only a few times. The V call is TRBV30, the J call TRBJ2-7; D not resolved. Per the germline V gene, CDR1 is GTSNPN and CDR2 is SVGIG (reference sequence). V lost 0 bases to trimming and J lost 2 bases, with 8 bases between them. This CDR3 comprises 13 residues. This CDR3 reads CAWSVGHTYEQYF. In nucleotides, the CDR3 is TGTGCCTGGAGTGTGGGCCATACCTACGAGCAGTACTTC.

The CDR3 here is CASSNLEGVEQYF. The CDR3 DNA is TGTGCCAGCAGTAATCTCGAGGGGGTAGAGCAGTACTTC. The chain uses TRBV27 and TRBJ2-7; D perhaps matches TRBD1 (6 bases). The CDR3 length is 13 residues. The V and J ends lost 5 bases and 7 bases respectively, with 15 bases between them. CDR1 MNHEY and CDR2 SMNVEV come from the germline V gene (reference sequence).

This chain joins TRBV2 and TRBJ2-1; the D is unclear. Trimming left V 6 bases short and J 0 bases short, with 9 bases between. CDR3 length: 14 amino acids. Germline CDR1 and CDR2: SNHLY and FYNNEI. This chain's CDR3 is CASRPTPSYNEQFF. The CDR3 nucleotides read TGTGCCAGCAGACCCACTCCCTCCTACAATGAGCAGTTCTTC.

In its sample, this clone was seen once. The gene calls are TRBV7-9 and TRBJ2-7; D remains unclear. CDR1 and CDR2 from the germline V gene are SEHNR and FQNEAQ (reference sequence). CDR3 length: 13 amino acids. V lost 0 bases and J lost 0, with 3 bases in between. The CDR3, as DNA: TGTGCCAGCAGCTTAGCGGCCTCCTACGAGCAGTACTTC. This codes for CASSLAASYEQYF.

This clone came up once. The chain has TRBV28 and TRBJ1-3; weak D call: TRBD1 (6 bases). There are 17 residues in the CDR3. Trimming shortened V by 3 bases and J by 0 bases, and 15 bases separated the two germline ends. Per germline, CDR1 MDHEN and CDR2 SYDVKM. CDR3 protein: CASSFRGQVRSGNTIYF. In DNA form, the CDR3 reads TGTGCCAGCAGTTTTCGGGGGCAGGTCCGCTCTGGAAACACCATATATTTT. Together with reference TRBV28 and TRBJ1-3, the CDR3 gives the full variable domain: DVKVTQSSRYLVKRTGEKVFLECVQDMDHENMFWYRQDPGLGLRLIYFSYDVKMKEKGDIPEGYSVSREKKERFSLILESASTNQTSMYLCASSFRGQVRSGNTIYFGEGSWLTVV.

The chain employs TRBV20-1 and TRBJ2-7; D unclear. Germline values: CDR1 DFQATT, CDR2 SNEGSKA (reference sequence). V lost 2 bases and J 6 bases, leaving 8 bases between the germline ends. The CDR3 runs to 11 residues. The CDR3 loop is CSARYQSEQYF. The CDR3 region has the DNA TGCAGTGCTAGATATCAGTCCGAGCAGTACTTC.

This chain uses TRBV6-5 with TRBJ1-5; the D gene is possibly TRBD1 (6 bases). Deletions cut 6 bases from V and 6 bases from J, with 18 bases between. The CDR3 has 15 residues. The germline gives CDR1 MNHEY, CDR2 SVGAGI. The CDR3 loop reads CASSEQGIQGQPQHF. The CDR3 DNA reads as TGTGCCAGCAGCGAACAGGGTATTCAGGGTCAGCCCCAGCATTTT.